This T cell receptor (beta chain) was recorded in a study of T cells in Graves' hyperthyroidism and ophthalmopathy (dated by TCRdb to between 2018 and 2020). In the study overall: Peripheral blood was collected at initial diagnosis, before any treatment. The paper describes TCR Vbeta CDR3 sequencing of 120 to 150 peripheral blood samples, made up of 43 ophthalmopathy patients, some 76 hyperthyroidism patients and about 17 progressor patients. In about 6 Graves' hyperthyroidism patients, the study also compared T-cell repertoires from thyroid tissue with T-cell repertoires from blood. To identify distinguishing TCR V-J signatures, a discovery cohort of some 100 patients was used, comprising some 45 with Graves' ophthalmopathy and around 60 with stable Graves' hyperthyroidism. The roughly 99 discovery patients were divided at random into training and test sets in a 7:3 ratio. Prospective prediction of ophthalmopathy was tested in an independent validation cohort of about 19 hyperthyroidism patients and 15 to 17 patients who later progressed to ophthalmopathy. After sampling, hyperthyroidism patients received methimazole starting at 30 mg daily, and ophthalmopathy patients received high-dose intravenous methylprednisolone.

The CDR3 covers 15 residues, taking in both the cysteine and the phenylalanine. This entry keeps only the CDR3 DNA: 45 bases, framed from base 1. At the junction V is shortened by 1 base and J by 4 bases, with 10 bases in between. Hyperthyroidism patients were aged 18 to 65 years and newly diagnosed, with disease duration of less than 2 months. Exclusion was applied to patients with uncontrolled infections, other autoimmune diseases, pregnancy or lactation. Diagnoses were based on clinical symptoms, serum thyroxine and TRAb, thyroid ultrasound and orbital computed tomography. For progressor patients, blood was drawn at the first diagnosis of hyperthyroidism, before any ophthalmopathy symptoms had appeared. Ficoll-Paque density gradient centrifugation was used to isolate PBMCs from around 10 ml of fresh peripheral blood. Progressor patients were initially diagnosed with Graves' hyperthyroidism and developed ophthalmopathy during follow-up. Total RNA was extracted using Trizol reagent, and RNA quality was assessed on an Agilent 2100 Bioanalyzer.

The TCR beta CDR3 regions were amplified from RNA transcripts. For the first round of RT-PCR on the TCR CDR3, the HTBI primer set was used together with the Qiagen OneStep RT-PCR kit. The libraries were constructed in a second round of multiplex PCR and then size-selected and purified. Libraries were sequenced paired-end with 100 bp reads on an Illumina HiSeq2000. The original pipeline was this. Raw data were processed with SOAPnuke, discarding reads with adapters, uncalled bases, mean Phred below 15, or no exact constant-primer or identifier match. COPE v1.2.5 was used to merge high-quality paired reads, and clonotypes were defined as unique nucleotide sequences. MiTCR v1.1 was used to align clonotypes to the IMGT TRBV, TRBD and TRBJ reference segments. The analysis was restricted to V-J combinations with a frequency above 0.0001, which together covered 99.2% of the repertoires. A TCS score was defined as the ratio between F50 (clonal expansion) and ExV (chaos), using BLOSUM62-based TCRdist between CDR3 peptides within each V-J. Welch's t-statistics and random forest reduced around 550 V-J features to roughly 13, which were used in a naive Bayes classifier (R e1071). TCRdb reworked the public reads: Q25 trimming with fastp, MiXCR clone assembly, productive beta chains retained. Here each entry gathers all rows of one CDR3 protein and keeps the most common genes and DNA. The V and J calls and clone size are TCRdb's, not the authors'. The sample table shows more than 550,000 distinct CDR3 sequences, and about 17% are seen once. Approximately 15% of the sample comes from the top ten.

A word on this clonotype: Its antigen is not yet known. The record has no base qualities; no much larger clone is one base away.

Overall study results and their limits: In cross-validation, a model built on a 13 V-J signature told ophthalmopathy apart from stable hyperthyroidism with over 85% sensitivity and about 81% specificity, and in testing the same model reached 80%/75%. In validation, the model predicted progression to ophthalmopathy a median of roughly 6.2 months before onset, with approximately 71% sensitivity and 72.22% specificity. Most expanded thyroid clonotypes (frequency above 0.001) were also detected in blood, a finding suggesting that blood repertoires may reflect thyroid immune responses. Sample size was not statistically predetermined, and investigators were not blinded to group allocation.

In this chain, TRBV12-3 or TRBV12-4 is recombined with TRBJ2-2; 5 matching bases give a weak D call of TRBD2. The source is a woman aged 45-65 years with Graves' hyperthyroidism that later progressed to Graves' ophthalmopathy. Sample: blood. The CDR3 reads CASSLGRGATGELFF. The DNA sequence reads TGTGCCAGCAGTTTAGGACGGGGAGCCACCGGGGAGCTGTTTTTT.